Following are 24 T cell receptor beta chains from one sample sequenced in a study of regulatory T cells in long-lasting Graves disease. Indicated time point: persistent/refractory GD, antithyroid drugs over 5 years with positive TRAb. The TCR library was made from RNA that had been extracted from PBMCs in TRIzol. CDR3-region Arm-PCR and iRepertoire HTBI primers produced the TCR beta libraries. TCRdb passed the multiplex PCR reads through MiXCR, listing each CDR3 protein once. The sample has 400,000 to 600,000 distinct CDR3 sequences, 20% to 25% seen once. Sequenced material: peripheral blood mononuclear cells (PBMCs), taken when the disease was refractory, from a patient treated with antithyroid drugs. These receptor sequences come from a female donor with Graves disease.

Details on this clonotype: Since a much larger clone is just one base distant, this may be a read error. Likely a read error: the CDR3 ends without its conserved phenylalanine or tryptophan. The rearrangement uses TRBV12-3 or TRBV12-4 and TRBJ1-1; D perhaps matches TRBD1 (6 bases). The CDR3 spans 15 residues. The V gene lost 3 bases and the J gene lost 4 bases, with 15 bases spanning the gap. The CDR3 DNA reads TGTGCCAGCAGTTTGGGGGGGCGCGCAGGCACTGAAGCTTTCCTT. This codes for CASSLGGRAGTEAFL.

In this sample, this clonotype turned up many times. The chain carries TRBV11-1 and TRBJ1-2; D not certain. The germline V and J ends were trimmed by 2 bases and 2 bases, with 6 bases remaining between them. The germline CDR1 and CDR2 sequences are SGHAT and FQDESV (reference sequence). The CDR3 is 13 residues long. CDR3: CASSLYGNYGYTF. The CDR3 coding sequence is TGTGCCAGCAGCTTATACGGGAACTATGGCTACACCTTC.

This clonotype was recorded at least ten times. The V call is TRBV27, the J call TRBJ1-3; tentative D call: TRBD1 (5 bases). This CDR3 is built from 14 residues. Germline values: CDR1 MNHEY, CDR2 SMNVEV (reference sequence). Trimming stripped 5 bases from V and 8 bases from J, with 16 bases between. The CDR3 loop is CASSPRGSFDTIYF. CDR3 in DNA: TGTGCCAGCAGTCCGCGGGGGTCTTTTGACACCATATATTTT.

The chain has TRBV29-1 and TRBJ2-7; TRBD1 might be the D (5 bases). The CDR3 has 14 residues. CDR1 is SQVTM and CDR2 is ANQGSEA in the germline V gene. V was shortened by 3 bases and J by 4 bases, with 16 bases between the two germline ends. The CDR3 DNA sequence: TGCAGCGTTGAGACGGGCAGGGTCGGGTACGAGCAGTACTTC. This sequence encodes CSVETGRVGYEQYF.

This clonotype has a handful of counts. This sequence joins TRBV7-3 and TRBJ2-2; weak D call: TRBD1 (5 bases). Germline CDR1 SGHTA, CDR2 FQGTGA. The ends were cut back, 5 bases at V and 4 bases at J, with 8 bases in the middle. This CDR3 comprises 13 residues. The CDR3 DNA is TGTGCCAGCAGCCAAGGGGCCACCGGGGAGCTGTTTTTT. This codes for CASSQGATGELFF.

DNA for the CDR3: TGCAGTGCGAGTCTAGCTGGAGGGGGTTCCTACGAGCAGTACTTC. Translation gives CSASLAGGGSYEQYF. The V call is TRBV20-1, the J call TRBJ2-7; D is possibly TRBD1 or TRBD2 (6 bases each). V lost 6 bases and J 1 base, leaving 19 bases between the germline ends. There are 15 residues in the CDR3. Germline CDR1 and CDR2: DFQATT and SNEGSKA (reference sequence).

This clonotype was seen repeatedly, ten times or more. The chain links TRBV10-3 to TRBJ1-2; D not certain. This CDR3 contains 16 residues. Germline V gives CDR1 ENHRY, CDR2 SYGVKD. Trimming pared 2 bases from V and 5 bases from J, leaving 18 bases between. The CDR3 DNA is TGTGCCATCAGTGAGCCGAGCGGGTCTGTGACTTATGGCTACACCTTC. Translation: CAISEPSGSVTYGYTF.

This clonotype came up a few times. The chain links TRBV27 to TRBJ1-2; 9 bases agree with TRBD1. J was trimmed by 2 bases and V by 7 bases; bases with no gene match: 11. Germline V gene sequence: CDR1 MNHEY, CDR2 SMNVEV (reference sequence). This CDR3 has 16 amino acids. The CDR3 here is CASTTLGDRANYGYTF. The CDR3 nucleotides are TGTGCCAGCACCACCTTAGGGGACAGGGCCAACTATGGCTACACCTTC.

This chain uses TRBV7-9 with TRBJ2-3; TRBD1 matches at 9 bases. J lost 5 bases, V lost 5 bases, and 5 bases had no gene match. The CDR3 runs 14 residues. Looked up from germline, CDR1 is SEHNR and CDR2 is FQNEAQ (reference sequence). DNA for the CDR3: TGTGCCAGCAGCGTGGGACAGGGAGTAGATACGCAGTATTTT. Translation: CASSVGQGVDTQYF.

This clonotype was detected a few times. This CDR3 is CASLEGVDGYTF. The CDR3 DNA sequence: TGTGCCAGCTTGGAGGGGGTCGATGGCTACACCTTC. The chain joins TRBV28 to TRBJ1-2; tentative D call: TRBD1 (6 bases). There are 12 residues in the CDR3. Trimming took off 8 bases at V and 6 bases at J, with 13 bases between the two ends. The germline CDR1 and CDR2 sequences are MDHEN and SYDVKM.

The chain uses TRBV3-1 and TRBJ2-5, with TRBD2 matching 9 bases. J lost 5 bases, V lost 4 bases, and 11 bases had no gene match. CDR3 size: 16 residues. Germline loops: CDR1 LGHDT, CDR2 YNNKEL (reference sequence). CDR3 residues: CASSPGTSQREETQYF. In nucleotides, the CDR3 is TGTGCCAGCAGCCCGGGGACTAGCCAGCGGGAGGAGACCCAGTACTTC.

This clonotype showed up many times. The chain has TRBV28 and TRBJ2-5; TRBD1 might be the D (5 bases). There are 15 residues in the CDR3. Germline V lookup: CDR1 MDHEN, CDR2 SYDVKM. Trimming took off 8 bases at V and 1 base at J, with 17 bases between the two ends. The CDR3: CASLLGASFQETQYF. CDR3 DNA: TGTGCCAGCCTCCTTGGGGCTAGTTTCCAAGAGACCCAGTACTTC. Full variable domain (remainder filled in from reference TRBV28 and TRBJ2-5): DVKVTQSSRYLVKRTGEKVFLECVQDMDHENMFWYRQDPGLGLRLIYFSYDVKMKEKGDIPEGYSVSREKKERFSLILESASTNQTSMYLCASLLGASFQETQYFGPGTRLLVL.

There are many counts of this clonotype. The rearrangement uses TRBV29-1 and TRBJ2-5; no clear D. The CDR3 spans 13 residues. V lost 3 bases to trimming and J lost 1 base, with 9 bases between them. Per the germline V gene, CDR1 is SQVTM and CDR2 is ANQGSEA. CDR3 loop: CSVEGQLQETQYF. DNA of the CDR3: TGCAGCGTTGAGGGTCAGCTCCAAGAGACCCAGTACTTC.

The sample holds many counts of this clonotype. V usage is TRBV2 and J usage is TRBJ1-2, with D possibly matching TRBD1 (5 bases). Trimming took off 4 bases at V and 4 bases at J, with 16 bases between the two ends. The CDR3 consists of 15 residues. Germline assignment: CDR1 SNHLY and CDR2 FYNNEI. In nucleotides, the CDR3 is TGTGCCAGCAGTGCAGGGAATGACGGAACCTATGGCTACACCTTC. It codes for CASSAGNDGTYGYTF. The whole variable domain, filled in from reference TRBV2 and TRBJ1-2, reads EPEVTQTPSHQVTQMGQEVILRCVPISNHLYFYWYRQILGQKVEFLVSFYNNEISEKSEIFDDQFSVERPDGSNFTLKIRSTKLEDSAMYFCASSAGNDGTYGYTFGSGTRLTVV.

This clonotype was picked up a small number of times. The chain couples TRBV6-9 to TRBJ1-2; a possible D gene is TRBD1 (6 bases). Germline CDR1 reads MNHGY; CDR2 reads SVAAGI. V was shortened by 3 bases and J by 1 base, with 12 bases between the two germline ends. CDR3 size: 15 residues. The CDR3 DNA sequence: TGTGCCAGCAGTTACGAGGACAGACTTAACTATGGCTACACCTTC. This translates into CASSYEDRLNYGYTF.

This clonotype has a handful of counts. V and J are TRBV6-1 and TRBJ1-1; TRBD1 agrees at 7 bases. Per the germline V gene, CDR1 is MNHNS and CDR2 is SASEGT. The V and J ends lost 4 bases and 4 bases, in that order; junction bases with no gene match: 3. The CDR3 covers 13 residues. CDR3 sequence: CASSVGQATEAFF. In DNA form, the CDR3 reads TGTGCCAGCAGTGTAGGACAGGCCACTGAAGCTTTCTTT.

There are many counts of this clonotype. V usage is TRBV5-6 and J usage is TRBJ1-2, with D uncertain. The CDR3 is made up of 14 amino acids. V was pared by 4 bases and J by 8 bases, with 18 bases between. The germline V gene encodes CDR1 SGHDT and CDR2 YYEEEE. Here the CDR3 reads CASSTGLVSGGYTF. The CDR3, as DNA: TGTGCCAGCAGCACCGGTTTGGTTTCGGGCGGCTACACCTTC. Based on the CDR3 plus reference TRBV5-6 and TRBJ1-2, the full variable domain is DAGVTQSPTHLIKTRGQQVTLRCSPKSGHDTVSWYQQALGQGPQFIFQYYEEEERQRGNFPDRFSGHQFPNYSSELNVNALLLGDSALYLCASSTGLVSGGYTFGSGTRLTVV.

Many counts were recorded for this clonotype. The rearrangement uses TRBV7-2 and TRBJ1-2; TRBD1 might be the D (5 bases). Trimming removed 2 bases at V and 0 bases at J, with 13 bases between. The CDR3 totals 16 residues. CDR1 is SGHTA and CDR2 is FQGNSA in the germline V gene. The CDR3 loop reads CASSLTQGITNYGYTF. CDR3 in DNA: TGTGCCAGCAGCTTAACCCAGGGTATTACTAACTATGGCTACACCTTC.

J is TRBJ2-3 and V is TRBV12-3 or TRBV12-4; TRBD1 matches at 11 bases. The junction had 7 bases not matched to a gene; V was cut back by 6 bases and J by 2 bases. CDR3 length: 16 residues. The CDR3 spells CASRLRTGGDTDTQYF. CDR3 coding DNA: TGTGCCAGCAGGCTCCGGACAGGGGGCGACACAGATACGCAGTATTTT.

This clonotype was seen repeatedly, ten times or more. The chain employs TRBV28 and TRBJ1-4; a possible D gene is TRBD1 (5 bases). Germline assignment: CDR1 MDHEN and CDR2 SYDVKM. V shed 5 bases and J shed 12 bases, with 22 bases lying between them. The CDR3 has 15 residues. The CDR3 loop reads CASSRSSGPGRELFF. CDR3 coding DNA: TGTGCCAGCAGTCGATCGTCGGGACCGGGGCGGGAACTGTTTTTT.

A few counts support this clonotype. This sequence joins TRBV12-3 or TRBV12-4 and TRBJ1-5; no clear D. The CDR3 spans 15 residues. The V end lost 2 bases, the J end lost 0 bases, and 8 bases lay between the germline ends. In nucleotides, the CDR3 is TGTGCCAGCAGTTTATCCAGATATAGCAATCAGCCCCAGCATTTT. Its protein is CASSLSRYSNQPQHF.

This clonotype was counted ten times or more. This chain uses TRBV20-1 with TRBJ1-1; unclear D gene. The CDR3 spans 11 residues. V was pared by 8 bases and J by 0 bases, with 7 bases between. Germline CDR1 DFQATT, CDR2 SNEGSKA (reference sequence). CDR3 in DNA: TGCAGTTATACACTGAACACTGAAGCTTTCTTT. As protein: CSYTLNTEAFF.

Worth noting for this clonotype: A much larger clone lies one base from this, so it may be a read error. The CDR3 nucleotides read TGTGCCAGCAGTTTGGCAGGGGGCGATGGCTGCACCTTC. Residues: CASSLAGGDGCTF. The chain recombines TRBV28 with TRBJ1-2, with TRBD1 matching 8 bases. Germline V gives CDR1 MDHEN, CDR2 SYDVKM. The CDR3 is 13 residues long.

This clonotype was counted many times. The chain has TRBV6-5 and TRBJ1-2; D is ambiguous. The CDR3 length is 15 residues. The V and J ends lost 2 bases and 8 bases respectively, with 18 bases between them. Germline CDR1 and CDR2: MNHEY and SVGAGI. CDR3 protein: CASSYDLTYPVGYTF. In nucleotides, the CDR3 is TGTGCCAGCAGTTACGATCTGACATACCCGGTCGGCTACACCTTC.